The rows below give T cell receptor beta chains drawn from one sample of a study of PD-1 blockade in classical Hodgkin lymphoma. The assay was immunoSEQ multiplex PCR, and TCRdb's table has in-frame clones only and misses some. The sample contains around 65,000 clones, 80% to 90% of which appear only once. Sample: peripheral blood mononuclear cells (PBMCs), taken at baseline. All receptors come from a human donor with classical Hodgkin lymphoma. Each CDR3 is given with its conserved first and last residue. Fields, in order: clone size, J gene, D gene, V gene, CDR3 DNA, CDR3 protein. The D gene is left open where the match is weak. Size is stated for part of the rows, as once, few or many counts, or as a class when the clone is expanded.

.	TRBJ2-1	.	TRBV19	TGTGCCAGTAGTATTTCCAGGCACAATGAGCAGTTCTTC	CASSISRHNEQFF
.	TRBJ2-2	.	TRBV7-3	TGTGCCAGCAGCCTGGAAAGTTGGACCGGGGAGCTGTTTTTT	CASSLESWTGELFF
.	TRBJ2-4	TRBD1	TRBV4-1	TGCGCCAGCAGCCCTCTGGACAGGAGCAGCATTCAGTACTTC	CASSPLDRSSIQYF
few	TRBJ1-1	.	TRBV2	TGTGCCAGCCTAGGGGGATACACTGAAGCTTTCTTT	CASLGGYTEAFF
.	TRBJ2-1	TRBD2	TRBV7-3	TGTGCCAGCAGCCCTCAGCCGGGACTAGAGGGGAATGAGCAGTTCTTC	CASSPQPGLEGNEQFF
.	TRBJ2-2	.	TRBV19	TGTGCCAGTAATAGGCGGGCGAACACCGGGGAGCTGTTTTTT	CASNRRANTGELFF
.	TRBJ1-2	.	TRBV4-1	TGCGCCAGCAGCCAAGAGCCCGGGATCCTCGTTGGTGGCTACACCTTC	CASSQEPGILVGGYTF
.	TRBJ2-2	.	TRBV6-5	TGTGCCAGCAGTTACTTCGGCGGAGCCGGGGAGCTGTTTTTT	CASSYFGGAGELFF
.	TRBJ2-1	TRBD2	TRBV5-1	TGCGCCAGCAGCTTACCGGGACTAGGACCAAATGAGCAGTTCTTC	CASSLPGLGPNEQFF
.	TRBJ1-1	.	TRBV5-1	TGCGCCAGCAGCTTGGGGAGGGAATTTGAAGCTTTCTTT	CASSLGREFEAFF
.	TRBJ2-2	TRBD1	TRBV29-1	TGCAGCGTTGCGGGACAGATCACCGGGGAGCTGTTTTTT	CSVAGQITGELFF
.	TRBJ1-5	TRBD1	TRBV5-4	TGTGCCAGCAGCTTAGGGCAGGGGGCTGGTCAGCCCCAGCATTTT	CASSLGQGAGQPQHF
.	TRBJ1-2	TRBD1	TRBV5-1	TGCGCCAGCAGCTTGGGGGACAGCAAAAACTATGGCTACACCTTC	CASSLGDSKNYGYTF
.	TRBJ1-1	TRBD1	TRBV4-1	TGCGCCAGCACCATCAGGGGGGGCGCGGACACTGAAGCTTTCTTT	CASTIRGGADTEAFF
few	TRBJ2-1	TRBD1	TRBV10-2	TGCGCCAGTAAATACAGGGGTAGCCACAATGAGCAGTTCTTC	CASKYRGSHNEQFF
.	TRBJ1-4	TRBD1	TRBV29-1	TGCAGCGCAAAGGGACAGGGAAGGGAAAAACTGTTTTTT	CSAKGQGREKLFF
.	TRBJ1-2	TRBD1	TRBV6-5	TGTGCCAGCAGTTACTCGGGACAGGGTCCCTATGGCTACACCTTC	CASSYSGQGPYGYTF
few	TRBJ1-6	.	TRBV2	TGTGCCAGCAGTGTTAGCCAGGGAGATTCACCCCTCCACTTT	CASSVSQGDSPLHF
.	TRBJ1-1	TRBD1	TRBV18	TGTGCCAGCTCACGCGGACAGGGAACGAACACTGAAGCTTTCTTT	CASSRGQGTNTEAFF
.	TRBJ1-2	.	TRBV6-5	TGTGCCAGCAGTTTTAACAGGGATAACTATGGCTACACCTTC	CASSFNRDNYGYTF
.	TRBJ1-1	.	TRBV19	TGTGCCGGAATGGACAGCATGAACACTGAAGCTTTCTTT	CAGMDSMNTEAFF
.	TRBJ2-7	TRBD1	TRBV6-5	TGTGCCAGCAGTTCGGGGACAGGTACCTACGAGCAGTACTTC	CASSSGTGTYEQYF
.	TRBJ2-2	TRBD2	TRBV7-9	TGTGCCAGCAGCTTAGCGGGAGGGAGCGCGAACACCGGGGAGCTGTTTTTT	CASSLAGGSANTGELFF
.	TRBJ1-1	TRBD1	TRBV2	TGTGCCAGCAGATTCCTTAAGGACAGGGTTTTTGAAGCTTTCTTT	CASRFLKDRVFEAFF
.	TRBJ2-1	TRBD1	TRBV19	TGTGCCAGTAGGACCCGGGACAGGGGGCTTCGTATGTTCTTC	CASRTRDRGLRMFF
.	TRBJ2-1	.	TRBV5-1	TGCGCCAGCAGGGACTCCGCCTACAATGAGCAGTTCTTC	CASRDSAYNEQFF
.	TRBJ1-4	.	TRBV9	TGTGCCAGCAGCGTAGCTCCCAGGGCCGATGAAAAACTGTTTTTT	CASSVAPRADEKLFF
.	TRBJ2-3	TRBD2	TRBV19	TGTGCCAGTAATCAAGCGGGGGGTGGCACAGATACGCAGTATTTT	CASNQAGGGTDTQYF
.	TRBJ2-3	TRBD1	TRBV7-2	TGTGCCAGCAGCTTATACTTAAGGACAGGGTATTACACAGATACGCAGTATTTT	CASSLYLRTGYYTDTQYF
.	TRBJ1-5	.	TRBV5-8	TGTGCCAGCAGCCTGGACGGGGCCGTGAATCAGCCCCAGCATTTT	CASSLDGAVNQPQHF
.	TRBJ1-1	.	TRBV18	TGTGCCAGCTCACCACCGTCGTTCGTAAGCACTGAAGCTTTCTTT	CASSPPSFVSTEAFF